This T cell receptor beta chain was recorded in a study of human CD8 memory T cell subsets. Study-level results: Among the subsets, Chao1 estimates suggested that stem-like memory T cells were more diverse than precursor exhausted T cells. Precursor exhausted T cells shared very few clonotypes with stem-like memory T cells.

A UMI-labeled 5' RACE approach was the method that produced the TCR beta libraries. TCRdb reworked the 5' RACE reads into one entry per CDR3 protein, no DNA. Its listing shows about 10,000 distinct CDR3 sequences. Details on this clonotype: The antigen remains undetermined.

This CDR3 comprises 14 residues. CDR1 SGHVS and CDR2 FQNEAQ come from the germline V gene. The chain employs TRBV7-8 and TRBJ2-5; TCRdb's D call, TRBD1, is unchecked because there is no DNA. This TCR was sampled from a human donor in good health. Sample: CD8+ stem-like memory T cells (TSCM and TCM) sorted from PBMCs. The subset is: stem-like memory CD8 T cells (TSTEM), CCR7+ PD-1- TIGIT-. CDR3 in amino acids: CASSLSTGGETQYF.